This TCR beta chain was observed in a study of T cells after yellow fever vaccination. Turning to the study itself: Preparation used SMART-Seq v4 Ultra Low Input for the low-cell-number fractions.

The CDR3 is 15 amino acids. From germline, CDR1 is SEHNR and CDR2 FQNEAQ (reference sequence). With 5 bases clipped from V and 4 bases from J, the junction kept 8 bases outside the gene matches. Study results and limitations: Though weaker, the secondary response peaked faster, on day 5 versus 15.

Details on this clonotype: Its target is not known.

One entry per CDR3 protein, called by TCRdb with MiXCR from the 5' RACE reads. Among around 320,000 distinct CDR3 sequences listed, about 10% were seen once. The specimen was CD4+ T cells sorted from PBMCs, collected 45 days after the yellow fever booster vaccination. The chain carries TRBV7-9 and TRBJ1-2; TRBD1 matches at 9 bases. This clonotype was sampled from a man aged 18 to 30 who received the YFV17D yellow fever vaccine. The DNA of the CDR3 is TGTGCCAGCAGCCGTGGCGGGACAGGGATCTATGGCTACACCTTC. It encodes CASSRGGTGIYGYTF.